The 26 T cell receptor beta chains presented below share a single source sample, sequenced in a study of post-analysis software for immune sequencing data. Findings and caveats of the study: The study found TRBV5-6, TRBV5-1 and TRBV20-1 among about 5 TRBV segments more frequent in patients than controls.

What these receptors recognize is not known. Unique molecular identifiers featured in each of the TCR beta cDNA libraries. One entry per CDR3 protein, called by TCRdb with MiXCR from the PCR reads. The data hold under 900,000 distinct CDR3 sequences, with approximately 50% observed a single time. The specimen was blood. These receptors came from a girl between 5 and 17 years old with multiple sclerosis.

The CDR3 DNA reads TGTGCCAGCAGTGGGACGGGACAGGGGAAGACCCAGTACTTC. Encoded protein: CASSGTGQGKTQYF. The chain couples TRBV2 to TRBJ2-7; 10 positions agree with TRBD1. The end of the DNA fits TRBJ2-5 better, so the J call may be wrong. The CDR3 length is 14 residues. The germline CDR1 and CDR2 sequences are SNHLY and FYNNEI.

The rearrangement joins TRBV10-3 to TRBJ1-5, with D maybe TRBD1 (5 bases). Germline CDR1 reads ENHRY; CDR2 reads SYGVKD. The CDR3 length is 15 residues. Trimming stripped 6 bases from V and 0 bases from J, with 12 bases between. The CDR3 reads CAISGGVDSNQPQHF. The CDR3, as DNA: TGTGCCATCAGCGGGGGGGTGGATAGCAATCAGCCCCAGCATTTT.

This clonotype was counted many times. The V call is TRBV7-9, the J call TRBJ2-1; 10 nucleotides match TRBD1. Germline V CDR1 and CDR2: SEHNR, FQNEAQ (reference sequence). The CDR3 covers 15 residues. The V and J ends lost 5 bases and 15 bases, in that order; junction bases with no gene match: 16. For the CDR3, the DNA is TGTGCCAGCAGCCGAATCTCGACCGGGACAGGGGAGGTGTTCTTC. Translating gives CASSRISTGTGEVFF.

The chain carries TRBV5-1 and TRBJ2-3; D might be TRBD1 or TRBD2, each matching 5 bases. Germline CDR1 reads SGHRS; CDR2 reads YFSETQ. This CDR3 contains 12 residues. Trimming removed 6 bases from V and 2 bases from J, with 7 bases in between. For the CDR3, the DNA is TGCGCCAGCATGGGGGACACAGATACGCAGTATTTT. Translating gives CASMGDTDTQYF.

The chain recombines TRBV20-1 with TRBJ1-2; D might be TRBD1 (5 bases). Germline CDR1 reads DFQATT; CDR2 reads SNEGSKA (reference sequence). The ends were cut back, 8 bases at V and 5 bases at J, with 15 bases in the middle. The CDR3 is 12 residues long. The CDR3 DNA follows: TGCAGTCCCCATCGAACAGGATATGGCTACACCTTC. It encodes CSPHRTGYGYTF.

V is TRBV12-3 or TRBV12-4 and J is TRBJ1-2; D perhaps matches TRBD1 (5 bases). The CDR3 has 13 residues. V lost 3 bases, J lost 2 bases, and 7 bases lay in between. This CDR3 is CASSLGENYGYTF. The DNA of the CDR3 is TGTGCCAGCAGTTTGGGGGAGAACTATGGCTACACCTTC.

The CDR3 here is CASSPGKREAQETQYF. Written as DNA, the CDR3 is TGCGCCAGCAGCCCCGGTAAGCGGGAGGCTCAAGAGACCCAGTACTTC. The V gene is TRBV5-1, the J gene TRBJ2-5; 9 bases align to TRBD2. J was trimmed by 2 bases and V by 4 bases; bases with no gene match: 9. The CDR3 sequence is 16 residues long. The V gene's germline CDR1 is SGHRS and CDR2 YFSETQ.

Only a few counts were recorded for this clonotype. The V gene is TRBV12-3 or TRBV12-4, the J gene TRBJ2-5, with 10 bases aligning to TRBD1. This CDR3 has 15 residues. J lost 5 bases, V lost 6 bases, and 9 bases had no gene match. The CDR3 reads CASSRGQGYDETQYF. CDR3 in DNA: TGTGCCAGCAGCCGGGGACAGGGGTACGATGAGACCCAGTACTTC.

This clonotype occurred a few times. The DNA of the CDR3 is TGCGCCAGCAGCCGTCCCGGGACAGGGGTCGAATACGAGCAGTACTTC. Amino acids: CASSRPGTGVEYEQYF. The J gene is TRBJ2-7, the V gene TRBV4-1, with TRBD1 matching over 10 bases. Trimming cost V 4 bases and J 4 bases; bases outside gene matches: 10. CDR1 and CDR2 from the germline V gene are MGHRA and YSYEKL. CDR3 size: 16 residues.

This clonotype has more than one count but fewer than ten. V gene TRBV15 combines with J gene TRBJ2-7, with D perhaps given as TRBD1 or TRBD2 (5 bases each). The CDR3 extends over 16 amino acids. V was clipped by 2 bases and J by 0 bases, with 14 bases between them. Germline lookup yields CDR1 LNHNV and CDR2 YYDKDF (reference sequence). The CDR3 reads CATSRHTVGASYEQYF. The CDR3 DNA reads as TGTGCCACCAGCAGACATACAGTCGGGGCCTCCTACGAGCAGTACTTC.

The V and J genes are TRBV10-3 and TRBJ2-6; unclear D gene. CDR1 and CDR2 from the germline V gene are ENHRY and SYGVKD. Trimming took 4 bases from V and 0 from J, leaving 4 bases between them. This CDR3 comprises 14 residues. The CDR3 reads CAISGASGANVLTF. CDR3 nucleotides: TGTGCCATCAGTGGCGCCTCTGGGGCCAACGTCCTGACTTTC.

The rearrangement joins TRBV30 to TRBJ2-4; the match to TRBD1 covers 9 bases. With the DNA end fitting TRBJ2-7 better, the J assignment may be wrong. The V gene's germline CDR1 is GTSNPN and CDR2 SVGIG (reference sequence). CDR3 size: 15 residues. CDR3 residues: CAWSGTGISSYEQYF. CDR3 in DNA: TGTGCCTGGAGCGGGACAGGGATCTCCAGCTACGAGCAGTACTTC.

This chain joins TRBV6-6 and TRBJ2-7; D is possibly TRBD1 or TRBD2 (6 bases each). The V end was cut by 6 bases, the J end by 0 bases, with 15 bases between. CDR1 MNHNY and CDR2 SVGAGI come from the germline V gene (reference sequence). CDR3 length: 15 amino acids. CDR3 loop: CASRGLTGFSYEQYF. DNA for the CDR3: TGTGCCAGCAGGGGACTGACAGGATTCTCCTACGAGCAGTACTTC.

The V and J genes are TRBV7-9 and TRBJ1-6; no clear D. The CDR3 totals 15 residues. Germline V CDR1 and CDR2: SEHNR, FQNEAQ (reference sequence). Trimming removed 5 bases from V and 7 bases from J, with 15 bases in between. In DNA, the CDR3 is TGTGCCAGCAGCCACGGTACCAGGCGCAATTCACCCCTCCACTTT. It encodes CASSHGTRRNSPLHF.

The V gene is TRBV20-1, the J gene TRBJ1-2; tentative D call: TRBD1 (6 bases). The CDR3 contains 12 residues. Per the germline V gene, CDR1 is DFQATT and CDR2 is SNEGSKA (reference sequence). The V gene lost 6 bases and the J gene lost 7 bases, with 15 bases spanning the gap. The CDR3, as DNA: TGCAGTGCCTCACAGGGTGTTGGTGGCTACACCTTC. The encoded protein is CSASQGVGGYTF.

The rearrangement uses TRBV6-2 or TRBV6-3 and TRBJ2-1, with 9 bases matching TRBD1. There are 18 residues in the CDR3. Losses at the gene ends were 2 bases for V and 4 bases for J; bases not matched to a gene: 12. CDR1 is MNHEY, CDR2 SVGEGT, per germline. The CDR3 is CASSYGPSGQGPYNEQFF. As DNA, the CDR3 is TGTGCCAGCAGTTACGGACCCTCGGGACAGGGCCCGTACAATGAGCAGTTCTTC.

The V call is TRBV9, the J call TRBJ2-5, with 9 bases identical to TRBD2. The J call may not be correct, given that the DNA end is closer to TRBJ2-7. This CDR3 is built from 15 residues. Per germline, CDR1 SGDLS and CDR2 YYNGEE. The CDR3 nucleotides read TGTGCCAGCAGCGTAGGAGCGGGGGGCTACTACGAGCAGTACTTC. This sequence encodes CASSVGAGGYYEQYF.

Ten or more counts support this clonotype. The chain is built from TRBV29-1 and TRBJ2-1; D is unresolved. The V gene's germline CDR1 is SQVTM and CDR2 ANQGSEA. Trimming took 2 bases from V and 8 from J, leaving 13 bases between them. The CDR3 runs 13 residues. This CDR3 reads CSVEFRLGYEQFF. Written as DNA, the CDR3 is TGCAGCGTTGAATTCCGGCTAGGCTATGAGCAGTTCTTC.

The chain's CDR3 is CASSASPRTSEQYF. CDR3 nucleotides: TGTGCCAGCAGCGCCTCCCCCCGGACAAGCGAGCAGTACTTC. The chain recombines TRBV9 with TRBJ2-4; perhaps TRBD1 as D (5 bases). The end of the DNA fits TRBJ2-7 better, so the J call may be wrong. The CDR3 is 14 amino acids. Per germline, CDR1 SGDLS and CDR2 YYNGEE.

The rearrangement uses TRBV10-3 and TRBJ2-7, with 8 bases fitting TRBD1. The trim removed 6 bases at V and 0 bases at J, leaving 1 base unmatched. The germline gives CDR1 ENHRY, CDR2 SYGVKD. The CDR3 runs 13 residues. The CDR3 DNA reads TGTGCCATCAGAGGGACAGGCTCCTACGAGCAGTACTTC. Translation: CAIRGTGSYEQYF.

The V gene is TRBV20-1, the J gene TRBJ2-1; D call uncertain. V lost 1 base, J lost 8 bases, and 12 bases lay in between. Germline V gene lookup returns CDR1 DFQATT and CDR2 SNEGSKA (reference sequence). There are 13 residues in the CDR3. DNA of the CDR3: TGCAGTGCTAGAGGTCTTTCCTTAGATGAGCAGTTCTTC. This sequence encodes CSARGLSLDEQFF.

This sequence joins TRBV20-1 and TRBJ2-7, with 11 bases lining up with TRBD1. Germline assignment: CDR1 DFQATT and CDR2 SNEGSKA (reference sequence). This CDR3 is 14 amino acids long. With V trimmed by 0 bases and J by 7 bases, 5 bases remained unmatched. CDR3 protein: CSARDGQGAREQYF. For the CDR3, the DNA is TGCAGTGCTAGAGATGGACAGGGGGCGAGAGAGCAGTACTTC.

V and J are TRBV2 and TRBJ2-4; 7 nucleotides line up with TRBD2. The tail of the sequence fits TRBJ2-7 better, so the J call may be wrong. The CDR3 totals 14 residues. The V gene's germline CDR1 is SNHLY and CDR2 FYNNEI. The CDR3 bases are TGTGCCAGCGTTGGGAGGGAGGCCGGCCACGAGCAGTACTTC. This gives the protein CASVGREAGHEQYF.

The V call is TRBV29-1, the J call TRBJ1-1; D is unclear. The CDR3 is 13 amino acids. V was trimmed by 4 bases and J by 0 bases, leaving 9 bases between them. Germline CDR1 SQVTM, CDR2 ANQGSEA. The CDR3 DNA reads TGCAGCGTTGCCGAGACCCTGAACACTGAAGCTTTCTTT. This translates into CSVAETLNTEAFF.

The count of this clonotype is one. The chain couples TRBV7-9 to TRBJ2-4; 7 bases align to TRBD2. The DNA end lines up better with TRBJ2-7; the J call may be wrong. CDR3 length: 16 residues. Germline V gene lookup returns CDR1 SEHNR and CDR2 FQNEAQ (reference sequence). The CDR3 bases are TGTGCCAGCAGCCCACATACGGGACTATCTAACTACGAGCAGTACTTC. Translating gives CASSPHTGLSNYEQYF.

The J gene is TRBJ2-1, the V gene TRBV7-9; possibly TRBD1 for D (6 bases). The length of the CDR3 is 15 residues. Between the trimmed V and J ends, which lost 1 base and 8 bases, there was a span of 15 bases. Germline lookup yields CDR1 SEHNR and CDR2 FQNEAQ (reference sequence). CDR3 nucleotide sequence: TGTGCCAGCAGCTTAGTCCCCACAGGGTACCATGAGCAGTTCTTC. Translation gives CASSLVPTGYHEQFF.